Listed below are T cell receptor beta chains from one sample, sequenced in a study of early T cells in non-severe SARS-CoV-2 infection. Each CDR3 protein is one row after TCRdb ran MiXCR on the 5' RACE reads. The table lists about 52,000 distinct CDR3 sequences, about 11% of them singletons. What was sequenced was whole blood. All receptors derive from an adult who was a healthcare worker with PCR-confirmed SARS-CoV-2 infection or an uninfected control (not recorded which). CDR3s include the opening cysteine and the closing phenylalanine or tryptophan. A D gene is named only where the DNA matches it firmly. Size values are once, few and many counts, or a class for expanded clones, and some rows have none.

D gene,J gene,clone size,V gene,CDR3 protein,CDR3 DNA
-,TRBJ2-4,many,TRBV4-3,CASSEKLKNIQYF,TGCGCCAGCAGTGAGAAACTCAAAAACATTCAGTACTTC
-,TRBJ2-7,few,TRBV30,CAWSAGQGRYEQYF,TGTGCCTGGAGTGCTGGGCAGGGAAGATACGAGCAGTACTTC
-,TRBJ2-1,-,TRBV4-2,CASNQVAGKQFF,TGTGCCAGCAACCAAGTTGCGGGGAAGCAGTTCTTC
TRBD1,TRBJ2-5,many,TRBV29-1,CSVEGTVEETQYF,TGCAGCGTTGAGGGGACAGTTGAAGAGACCCAGTACTTC
TRBD1,TRBJ2-1,few,TRBV12-3/TRBV12-4,CASLRDRFNEQFF,TGTGCCAGTCTCCGGGACAGGTTTAATGAGCAGTTCTTC
-,TRBJ2-3,-,TRBV7-2,CASSNQAWGTDTQYF,TGTGCCAGCAGCAACCAAGCCTGGGGCACAGATACGCAGTATTTT
-,TRBJ1-1,-,TRBV3-1,CASSRDRTEAFF,TGTGCCAGCAGCCGAGACAGAACTGAAGCTTTCTTT
-,TRBJ1-2,many,TRBV6-5,CASSYSPGLAENYGYTF,TGTGCCAGCAGTTACTCGCCAGGGCTGGCGGAGAACTATGGCTACACCTTC
-,TRBJ1-6,-,TRBV3-2,CASSQGENSPLHF,TGTGCCAGCAGCCAAGGGGAAAATTCACCCCTCCACTTT
-,TRBJ1-2,few,TRBV4-2,CASSQDQTRNYGYTF,TGTGCCAGCAGCCAAGACCAGACCAGAAACTATGGCTACACCTTC